Listed below are T cell receptor beta chains from one sample, sequenced in a study of early T cells in non-severe SARS-CoV-2 infection. TCRdb re-analysed the 5' RACE reads in MiXCR, keeping a single row per CDR3 protein. The sample shows around 44,000 distinct CDR3 sequences, about 10% of them seen only once. Sequenced: whole blood. These receptors came from an adult who was a healthcare worker with PCR-confirmed SARS-CoV-2 infection or an uninfected control (not recorded which). Both conserved end residues are part of each CDR3. Fields, in order: V gene, CDR3 protein.

>TRBV29-1
CSAETGGYGELFF
>TRBV4-2
CASSQDGQGASYEQYF
>TRBV3-1
CASSQEPGPQETQYF
>TRBV7-2
CASSLRYGNEAFF
>TRBV28
CASSPSEGHQGGYF
>TRBV29-1
CSAGPNTQYF
>TRBV6-5
CASSASGRSADTQYF
>TRBV5-5
CASSSRQRNTEAFF
>TRBV20-1
CSARGPTNEKLFF
>TRBV4-2
CASSQEWNQETQYF
>TRBV18
CASSPRGRAGTEAFF
>TRBV9
CASSVESGYEQFF
>TRBV11-2
CASSLAGNNEKLFF
>TRBV3-1
CASSQGTGTQYF
>TRBV28
CASRTGNTGELFF
>TRBV5-1
CASSLSARDTEAFF
>TRBV29-1
CSVEGLAGGGSYNEQFF
>TRBV14
CASSEDLSGTGANGYTF
>TRBV11-2
CASSPRDSKGPGANVLTF
>TRBV5-1
CASSSVGDYEQYF
>TRBV28
CASSSGTRMNEQFF
>TRBV3-1
CASGGTAYGYTF
>TRBV28
CASRPGTMGYTF
>TRBV19
CASSPDRDLHQPQHF
>TRBV5-1
CASSQGPSGEAFF
>TRBV20-1
CSARGGLADYEQYF
>TRBV20-1
CSARDRSEKLFF
>TRBV28
CASRKPTRANYGYTF
>TRBV9
CASSVVGGDTGELFF
>TRBV7-7
CASSPNGYEQYF
>TRBV29-1
CSAARLYTDTQYF
>TRBV29-1
CSATTEVNTEAFF
>TRBV6-1
CASSEGQGAGELFF